This is a list of T cell receptor beta chains from one sample in a study of cytotoxic CD8 clonotypes in ibrutinib-treated CLL. Sequenced by immunoSEQ multiplex PCR; TCRdb stores in-frame clones only, minus some. The sample carries about 130,000 clones, less than 90% recorded once. The sample consisted of PBMCs, taken after 24 months of ibrutinib treatment. These receptors originate from a human donor with chronic lymphocytic leukemia. Both conserved end residues are trimmed from each CDR3. Some rows have no size entry. The others give once, few or many, or a class for an expanded clone.

CDR3 protein: ASRGGAGRRNYGYT; V gene: TRBV14; J gene: TRBJ1-2; clone size: once
CDR3 protein: ASSSLDRVGEQY; V gene: TRBV5-6; J gene: TRBJ2-7; clone size: few
CDR3 protein: ASSVAGGPSYEQY; V gene: TRBV9; J gene: TRBJ2-7; clone size: few
CDR3 protein: ASSLGDPLPNQPQH; V gene: TRBV27; J gene: TRBJ1-5; clone size: .
CDR3 protein: ASSQVGYQGTQY; V gene: TRBV4-3; J gene: TRBJ2-5; clone size: .
CDR3 protein: ASRVSPWDRGYHTEAF; V gene: TRBV11-2; J gene: TRBJ1-1; clone size: .
CDR3 protein: ASSLLRANYGYT; V gene: TRBV11-2; J gene: TRBJ1-2; clone size: .
CDR3 protein: ASSSQTWLQNVNYGYT; V gene: TRBV11-3; J gene: TRBJ1-2; clone size: few
CDR3 protein: SAAASGTET; V gene: TRBV20-1; J gene: TRBJ2-7; clone size: .
CDR3 protein: ATSRGDRGGYEQY; V gene: TRBV15; J gene: TRBJ2-7; clone size: .
CDR3 protein: ASSLGLLEGYT; V gene: TRBV7-9; J gene: TRBJ1-2; clone size: .
CDR3 protein: ASSLGGSDSPLH; V gene: TRBV7-6; J gene: TRBJ1-6; clone size: .
CDR3 protein: ASSHLGGDTYNEQF; V gene: TRBV18; J gene: TRBJ2-1; clone size: .
CDR3 protein: ASSPPSQAEQF; V gene: TRBV18; J gene: TRBJ2-1; clone size: .
CDR3 protein: AISDPRLAKNIQY; V gene: TRBV10-3; J gene: TRBJ2-4; clone size: once
CDR3 protein: ASTRQGELNYGYT; V gene: TRBV6-5; J gene: TRBJ1-2; clone size: .
CDR3 protein: ASSGTFGEAF; V gene: TRBV6-6; J gene: TRBJ1-1; clone size: few
CDR3 protein: ASSQRTGRNSPLH; V gene: TRBV14; J gene: TRBJ1-6; clone size: .
CDR3 protein: ASSIQHRAVDTQY; V gene: TRBV19; J gene: TRBJ2-3; clone size: .
CDR3 protein: ASSQGVQPQH; V gene: TRBV14; J gene: TRBJ1-5; clone size: few
CDR3 protein: ASSTPTGIGTQY; V gene: TRBV27; J gene: TRBJ2-5; clone size: .
CDR3 protein: ASSLAVGATNEKLF; V gene: TRBV5-1; J gene: TRBJ1-4; clone size: .
CDR3 protein: ASSPVLLGSGGNTDTQY; V gene: TRBV18; J gene: TRBJ2-3; clone size: .
CDR3 protein: ASRLAVPIPALYGYT; V gene: TRBV27; J gene: TRBJ1-2; clone size: .
CDR3 protein: ASSYQYEQY; V gene: TRBV6-5; J gene: TRBJ2-7; clone size: .
CDR3 protein: ASSEARLGGNTIY; V gene: TRBV6-1; J gene: TRBJ1-3; clone size: few
CDR3 protein: ASSFGTAPSTEAF; V gene: TRBV7-2; J gene: TRBJ1-1; clone size: .
CDR3 protein: ASSTHVEGEAF; V gene: TRBV7-2; J gene: TRBJ1-1; clone size: .
CDR3 protein: ASRTGGGRAESPLH; V gene: TRBV23-1; J gene: TRBJ1-6; clone size: .
CDR3 protein: ASRMDRGSYEQY; V gene: TRBV5-6; J gene: TRBJ2-7; clone size: .
CDR3 protein: ASSSTSGAYNEQF; V gene: TRBV5-5; J gene: TRBJ2-1; clone size: .
CDR3 protein: ASSSGLAGGPINEQF; V gene: TRBV11-3; J gene: TRBJ2-1; clone size: .
CDR3 protein: ASSHPETGVVEQY; V gene: TRBV11-2; J gene: TRBJ2-7; clone size: .
CDR3 protein: ASSSRIAGYPDTQY; V gene: TRBV28; J gene: TRBJ2-3; clone size: .
CDR3 protein: ASSSSGGRGTGELF; V gene: TRBV7-3; J gene: TRBJ2-2; clone size: .
CDR3 protein: ASSPLTVFSGNTIY; V gene: TRBV7-2; J gene: TRBJ1-3; clone size: .
CDR3 protein: ASSDQRRDSSGYT; V gene: TRBV6-1; J gene: TRBJ1-2; clone size: .
CDR3 protein: ASSAMGGANYGYT; V gene: TRBV9; J gene: TRBJ1-2; clone size: few
CDR3 protein: ASSSYSGTLGMAQY; V gene: TRBV5-5; J gene: TRBJ2-5; clone size: once
CDR3 protein: ASSVGAATSYEQY; V gene: TRBV7-2; J gene: TRBJ2-7; clone size: .
CDR3 protein: AISESAGYTEAF; V gene: TRBV10-3; J gene: TRBJ1-1; clone size: once
CDR3 protein: ASSLDISGYT; V gene: TRBV5-6; J gene: TRBJ1-2; clone size: .
CDR3 protein: ASSAPQGAYTEAF; V gene: TRBV9; J gene: TRBJ1-1; clone size: .
CDR3 protein: ASSGFAANEQY; V gene: TRBV9; J gene: TRBJ2-7; clone size: few
CDR3 protein: ASSSSPKDGYT; V gene: TRBV18; J gene: TRBJ1-2; clone size: .
CDR3 protein: SVMSGASSYEQY; V gene: TRBV29-1; J gene: TRBJ2-7; clone size: .
CDR3 protein: ASSSSLGNSPLH; V gene: TRBV28; J gene: TRBJ1-6; clone size: .
CDR3 protein: ASSHLQQGPKNTEAF; V gene: TRBV4-3; J gene: TRBJ1-1; clone size: .
CDR3 protein: ASSLSATGIEQF; V gene: TRBV5-5; J gene: TRBJ2-1; clone size: .
CDR3 protein: ASSLGTGTAFYGYT; V gene: TRBV28; J gene: TRBJ1-2; clone size: .
CDR3 protein: AWSFSGRVGQPQH; V gene: TRBV30; J gene: TRBJ1-5; clone size: .